The 6 T cell receptor beta chains below come from one sample, sequenced in a study of CD8 T cells in ankylosing spondylitis. TCRdb re-derived calls from the 5' RACE reads in MiXCR, one entry per CDR3 protein. The sample has around 150,000 distinct CDR3 sequences, about a sixth seen once. The sequenced sample consisted of blood, either unsorted or a sorted T cell fraction (not recorded which). The receptors come from a male donor with ankylosing spondylitis or in good health (not recorded which).

In this sample, this clonotype turned up a few times. V usage is TRBV5-1 and J usage is TRBJ2-7; no firm D call. Germline CDR1 reads SGHRS; CDR2 reads YFSETQ. The V end lost 4 bases, the J end lost 2 bases, and 7 bases lay between the germline ends. The CDR3 runs 12 residues. CDR3 sequence (DNA): TGCGCCAGCAGCCGGACGACCTACGAGCAGTACTTC. Residues: CASSRTTYEQYF.

A note on this clonotype: Since a much larger clone is just one base distant, this may be a read error. The CDR3 here is CANSLMGLAKYNEQFF. In DNA form, the CDR3 reads TGTGCCAACAGCTTAATGGGACTAGCGAAGTACAATGAGCAGTTCTTC. The chain is built from TRBV11-2 and TRBJ2-1, with 10 nucleotides matching TRBD2. There are 16 residues in the CDR3. CDR1 is SGHAT, CDR2 FQNNGV, per germline.

This clonotype has more than one count but fewer than ten. The chain uses TRBV6-5 and TRBJ2-7; TRBD1 aligns across 9 bases. Trimming cost V 2 bases and J 3 bases; bases outside gene matches: 11. The length of the CDR3 is 17 residues. The germline V gene encodes CDR1 MNHEY and CDR2 SVGAGI. The CDR3 DNA reads TGTGCCAGCAGTTACGGGGTTTTCGGACAGGGGATCTACGAGCAGTACTTC. It specifies CASSYGVFGQGIYEQYF.

This clonotype was seen only a few times. The chain combines TRBV5-1 with TRBJ1-1; TRBD1 matches at 8 bases. Losses at the gene ends were 0 bases for V and 6 bases for J; bases not matched to a gene: 7. Germline V CDR1 and CDR2: SGHRS, YFSETQ. The CDR3 consists of 15 residues. The CDR3 protein is CASSLGQGTGSEAFF. CDR3 in DNA: TGCGCCAGCAGCTTGGGACAGGGGACTGGTTCTGAAGCTTTCTTT.

This clonotype was detected ten times or more. The V gene is TRBV28, the J gene TRBJ2-7; no firm D call. The germline CDR1 and CDR2 sequences are MDHEN and SYDVKM. The CDR3 totals 12 residues. With 7 bases removed from V and 2 bases from J, the gap between germline ends came to 9 bases. The CDR3 loop is CASNYGTYEQYF. CDR3 DNA sequence: TGTGCCAGCAATTACGGAACCTACGAGCAGTACTTC.

In its sample, this clonotype was seen many times. The V gene is TRBV29-1, the J gene TRBJ2-3, with no clear D. The germline V gene encodes CDR1 SQVTM and CDR2 ANQGSEA. This CDR3 has 13 amino acids. V lost 3 bases to trimming and J lost 2 bases, with 9 bases between them. The CDR3 bases are TGCAGCGTTGAGTCCCCAATCACAGATACGCAGTATTTT. This codes for CSVESPITDTQYF.